These 28 T cell receptor beta chains were sequenced from one sample in a study of beta chain features in type 1 diabetes. Study-wide results and caveats: TCRB CDR3s were moderately but significantly shorter in Type 1 diabetes patients in all four CD4+ subsets.

No antigen is known for these receptors. The isolated RNA, all of it, was reverse transcribed, so expressed TCRB transcripts were what got sequenced. Using immunoSEQ multiplex PCR, the repertoire was profiled, and TCRdb retains in-frame clones only, with some absent. The data show 330,000 or so clones, with over 10% seen just once and approximately 0.011% held by the top ten. Specimen: naive CD4+ T cells from blood. Source of these receptors: a young woman with type 1 diabetes.

This clone has just a few counts. This chain joins TRBV18 and TRBJ2-7; TRBD1 might be the D (6 bases). This CDR3 comprises 14 residues. V was pared by 0 bases and J by 7 bases, with 13 bases between. The V gene's germline CDR1 is KGHSH and CDR2 LQKENI. For the CDR3, the DNA is TGTGCCAGCTCACCACCCGGGACAACTCGTGAGCAGTACTTC. Amino acid sequence: CASSPPGTTREQYF.

In its sample, this clone was seen a few times. The V call is TRBV30, the J call TRBJ2-1; TRBD2 matches at 7 bases. Trimming removed 0 bases from V and 9 bases from J; junction bases left unmatched: 14. CDR1 and CDR2 from the germline V gene are GTSNPN and SVGIG (reference sequence). The length of the CDR3 is 16 residues. The chain's CDR3 is CAWSVPGLAVGGEQFF. DNA for the CDR3: TGTGCCTGGAGTGTACCAGGGCTAGCGGTCGGCGGTGAGCAGTTCTTC. Full variable domain (missing parts from reference TRBV30 and TRBJ2-1): SQTIHQWPATLVQPVGSPLSLECTVEGTSNPNLYWYRQAAGRGLQLLFYSVGIGQISSEVPQNLSASRPQDRQFILSSKKLLLSDSGFYLCAWSVPGLAVGGEQFFGPGTRLTVL.

A few counts support this clone. The genes are TRBV7-6 and TRBJ2-1, with D possibly TRBD2 on 5 matching bases. This CDR3 contains 17 residues. V was clipped by 1 base and J by 4 bases, with 17 bases between them. Germline V gene lookup returns CDR1 SGHVS and CDR2 FNYEAQ. CDR3 coding DNA: TGTGCCAGCAGCTTAGATTCTAGCCTTATGGAGTACAATGAGCAGTTCTTC. As protein: CASSLDSSLMEYNEQFF.

J is TRBJ2-7 and V is TRBV11-2; D is unclear. The CDR3 runs 14 residues. Germline CDR1 and CDR2: SGHAT and FQNNGV. The V end lost 0 bases, the J end lost 3 bases, and 9 bases lay between the germline ends. The CDR3 DNA follows: TGTGCCAGCAGCTTAGATCGCCTAGGCTACGAGCAGTACTTC. It encodes CASSLDRLGYEQYF.

This clone was found a few times. The CDR3 sequence is CASSTYSPSGANVLTF. In DNA, the CDR3 is TGTGCCAGCAGCACTTACTCACCCTCTGGGGCCAACGTCCTGACTTTC. This sequence joins TRBV7-2 and TRBJ2-6, with D unclear. This CDR3 has 16 residues. Germline-derived CDR1 and CDR2 are SGHTA and FQGNSA. The V end was cut by 5 bases, the J end by 0 bases, with 11 bases between.

In its sample, this clone was seen a few times. The rearrangement joins TRBV9 to TRBJ2-1; 9 bases map to TRBD1. The germline V gene has CDR1 SGDLS and CDR2 YYNGEE. The CDR3 runs 15 residues. The trim removed 3 bases at V and 5 bases at J, leaving 6 bases unmatched. As DNA, the CDR3 is TGTGCCAGCAGCGCCCGGACAGGGGCCCACAATGAGCAGTTCTTC. Translated: CASSARTGAHNEQFF. The variable domain in full, with the rest retrieved from reference TRBV9 and TRBJ2-1, is DSGVTQTPKHLITATGQRVTLRCSPRSGDLSVYWYQQSLDQGLQFLIQYYNGEERAKGNILERFSAQQFPDLHSELNLSSLELGDSALYFCASSARTGAHNEQFFGPGTRLTVL.

The chain uses TRBV4-2 and TRBJ2-1; 12 positions match TRBD2. Trimming took 1 base from V and 8 from J; bases not matched to a gene: 6. CDR1 and CDR2 from the germline V gene are LGHNA and YNFKEQ. This CDR3 is built from 16 residues. For the CDR3, the DNA is TGTGCCAGCAGCCAAGGACTAGCGGGAGAGGGCTATGAGCAGTTCTTC. Residues: CASSQGLAGEGYEQFF.

The chain recombines TRBV6-5 with TRBJ2-3, with a tentative D call TRBD1 (6 bases). This CDR3 has 14 residues. V shed 6 bases and J shed 9 bases, with 19 bases lying between them. Germline CDR1 is MNHEY and CDR2 is SVGAGI. CDR3 bases: TGTGCCAGCAGCGAAACCCAGGGGAGAGAGACGCAGTATTTT. Encoded protein: CASSETQGRETQYF.

CDR3 residues: CSVGEQGLEQYF. The CDR3 nucleotides read TGCAGCGTTGGAGAGCAGGGGCTCGAGCAGTACTTC. V and J are TRBV29-1 and TRBJ2-7; the D gene is possibly TRBD1 (6 bases). The germline CDR1 and CDR2 sequences are SQVTM and ANQGSEA. This CDR3 has 12 residues. Trimming removed 4 bases at V and 6 bases at J, with 13 bases between.

The chain is built from TRBV5-4 and TRBJ2-3, with 7 nucleotides matching TRBD2. V trimming: 2 bases; J trimming: 5 bases; junction bases outside the gene matches: 14. Germline CDR1 SGHNT, CDR2 YYREEE (reference sequence). The CDR3 totals 17 residues. CDR3 nucleotide sequence: TGTGCCAGCAGCTTCGGAGGAGCGACTAGCTTCTTAGATACGCAGTATTTT. Protein product: CASSFGGATSFLDTQYF.

The rearrangement links TRBV2 to TRBJ1-5; 9 bases align to TRBD1. The CDR3 spans 16 residues. J gave up 6 bases and V 2 bases, and 8 bases lay outside the gene matches. CDR1 is SNHLY and CDR2 is FYNNEI in the germline V gene. CDR3 sequence (DNA): TGTGCCAGCAGTGAATTGGGACAGGGTTCCGCTCAGCCCCAGCATTTT. Protein product: CASSELGQGSAQPQHF.

The rearrangement links TRBV29-1 to TRBJ2-5, with 11 bases aligning to TRBD2. V dropped 8 bases and J dropped 5; count of bases not matched to a gene: 10. Germline assignment: CDR1 SQVTM and CDR2 ANQGSEA. This CDR3 spans 14 amino acids. CDR3 nucleotide sequence: TGCAGCACCCGCAGACTAGCGGGGTTGGAGACCCAGTACTTC. It codes for CSTRRLAGLETQYF.

V and J are TRBV19 and TRBJ2-1; perhaps TRBD2 as D (6 bases). The CDR3 sequence is 13 residues long. From germline, CDR1 is LNHDA and CDR2 SQIVND (reference sequence). The V end lost 11 bases, the J end lost 8 bases, and 19 bases lay between the germline ends. Here the CDR3 DNA reads TGTGCCCTAATCGGGAGTTTCATCGATGAGCAGTTCTTC. Translated, it gives CALIGSFIDEQFF.

This chain uses TRBV7-2 with TRBJ1-6, with TRBD1 identical over 8 bases. The CDR3 runs to 17 residues. Germline lookup yields CDR1 SGHTA and CDR2 FQGNSA. With 6 bases clipped from V and 7 bases from J, the junction kept 14 bases outside the gene matches. The CDR3 coding sequence is TGTGCCAGCAGGAAACAAGGCAGGGGGCGTGGGAATTCACCCCTCCACTTT. Encoded protein: CASRKQGRGRGNSPLHF.

The chain has TRBV9 and TRBJ2-2; perhaps TRBD1 as D (5 bases). CDR3 length: 15 residues. Trimming removed 0 bases at V and 6 bases at J, with 12 bases between. Germline V gives CDR1 SGDLS, CDR2 YYNGEE. The CDR3 reads CASSVGRGVPGELFF. CDR3 DNA sequence: TGTGCCAGCAGCGTAGGTAGGGGCGTGCCCGGGGAGCTGTTTTTT.

This clone has more than one count but fewer than ten. This sequence joins TRBV14 and TRBJ1-2; the D gene is possibly TRBD1 (6 bases). Per the germline V gene, CDR1 is SGHDN and CDR2 is FVKESK. CDR3 length: 13 residues. V was clipped by 2 bases and J by 6 bases, with 10 bases between them. CDR3 bases: TGTGCCAGCAGCCAAAACAGGGTCCATGGCTACACCTTC. Translating gives CASSQNRVHGYTF.

The rearrangement joins TRBV6-6 to TRBJ2-7, with 7 nucleotides matching TRBD1. The CDR3 contains 13 residues. Germline CDR1 and CDR2: MNHNY and SVGAGI (reference sequence). The trim removed 7 bases at V and 3 bases at J, leaving 6 bases unmatched. CDR3 in amino acids: CASKPGQDYEQYF. Written as DNA, the CDR3 is TGTGCCAGCAAACCTGGACAGGACTACGAGCAGTACTTC.

The J gene is TRBJ2-5, the V gene TRBV5-6; D call uncertain. The CDR3 has 15 residues. V gave up 0 bases and J gave up 2 bases, with 11 bases separating them. Germline CDR1 reads SGHDT; CDR2 reads YYEEEE. CDR3 in DNA: TGTGCCAGCAGCTTGGTGGCGGTGCTACAAGAGACCCAGTACTTC. This gives the protein CASSLVAVLQETQYF.

The chain carries TRBV7-3 and TRBJ2-3; D gene uncertain. Germline V gives CDR1 SGHTA, CDR2 FQGTGA. This CDR3 region has 13 residues. The V end lost 1 base, the J end lost 7 bases, and 9 bases lay between the germline ends. Here the CDR3 reads CASSLNSRNTQYF. CDR3 DNA sequence: TGTGCCAGCAGCTTAAACAGTCGCAATACGCAGTATTTT.

This clone was seen a few times. The rearrangement joins TRBV2 to TRBJ1-2; D is unresolved. The CDR3 runs to 11 residues. V lost 5 bases to trimming and J lost 6 bases, with 7 bases between them. Germline values: CDR1 SNHLY, CDR2 FYNNEI. CDR3 in DNA: TGTGCCAGCAGTCCCAGCGATGGCTACACCTTC. Protein product: CASSPSDGYTF.

This clone came up a few times. V gene TRBV19 combines with J gene TRBJ1-1; 7 nucleotides match TRBD1. Germline-derived CDR1 and CDR2 are LNHDA and SQIVND (reference sequence). J was trimmed by 3 bases and V by 5 bases; bases with no gene match: 9. The CDR3 has 15 amino acids. The CDR3 DNA reads as TGTGCCAGTAGTGCCTGGACAGGTGGGGACACTGAAGCTTTCTTT. Its protein product is CASSAWTGGDTEAFF. The full variable domain, in which reference TRBV19 and TRBJ1-1 provide the parts outside the CDR3, is DGGITQSPKYLFRKEGQNVTLSCEQNLNHDAMYWYRQDPGQGLRLIYYSQIVNDFQKGDIAEGYSVSREKKESFPLTVTSAQKNPTAFYLCASSAWTGGDTEAFFGQGTRLTVV.

This clone was counted a few times. V and J are TRBV5-4 and TRBJ2-2; TRBD2 is a possible D gene (6 bases). Germline lookup yields CDR1 SGHNT and CDR2 YYREEE (reference sequence). The V gene lost 5 bases and the J gene lost 0 bases, with 11 bases spanning the gap. The CDR3 loop spans 15 amino acids. CDR3 sequence reads: CASSNRGTNTGELFF. In nucleotides, the CDR3 is TGTGCCAGCAGTAACCGGGGGACGAACACCGGGGAGCTGTTTTTT.

The chain uses TRBV5-4 and TRBJ2-1; TRBD1 agrees at 8 bases. CDR1 is SGHNT and CDR2 is YYREEE in the germline V gene (reference sequence). The CDR3 extends over 17 amino acids. Trimming removed 3 bases from V and 8 bases from J; junction bases left unmatched: 16. CDR3 sequence (DNA): TGTGCCAGCAGCTCCGCCGGGGCGGGCAGGGGGCAGTATGAGCAGTTCTTC. Its protein product is CASSSAGAGRGQYEQFF.

The chain joins TRBV29-1 to TRBJ2-1; D is possibly TRBD1 (6 bases). Trimming shortened V by 3 bases and J by 5 bases, and 8 bases separated the two germline ends. Per germline, CDR1 SQVTM and CDR2 ANQGSEA. The CDR3 has 12 residues. The CDR3 DNA sequence: TGCAGCGTTGATTCAGGGGACAATGAGCAGTTCTTC. Its translation: CSVDSGDNEQFF.

The V call is TRBV7-2, the J call TRBJ2-4; unclear D gene. Germline CDR1 reads SGHTA; CDR2 reads FQGNSA. Trimming took 4 bases from V and 0 from J, leaving 7 bases between them. The CDR3 has 14 residues. CDR3 loop: CASSSGLAKNIQYF. DNA of the CDR3: TGTGCCAGCAGCTCTGGCCTAGCCAAAAACATTCAGTACTTC.

The genes are TRBV6-6 and TRBJ2-3; maybe TRBD2 (6 bases). The germline V and J ends were trimmed by 4 bases and 13 bases, with 15 bases remaining between them. The CDR3 is 12 amino acids. The germline V gene has CDR1 MNHNY and CDR2 SVGAGI (reference sequence). CDR3 nucleotide sequence: TGTGCCAGCAGTTTCCCCGGGACTGACGAGTATTTT. This sequence encodes CASSFPGTDEYF.

In its sample, this clone was seen a few times. This chain links TRBV11-3 with TRBJ2-7, with 8 bases lining up with TRBD1. The junction had 5 bases not matched to a gene; V was cut back by 4 bases and J by 6 bases. The CDR3 sequence is 13 residues long. Germline values: CDR1 SGHNT, CDR2 YENEEA. For the CDR3, the DNA is TGTGCCAGCAGCTCGGACAGGGTGAGCGAGCAGTACTTC. This gives the protein CASSSDRVSEQYF.

This rearrangement joins TRBV6-5 to TRBJ2-7, with D perhaps TRBD2 (6 bases). Germline CDR1 and CDR2: MNHEY and SVGAGI. Trimming pared 5 bases from V and 9 bases from J, leaving 14 bases between. This CDR3 comprises 12 residues. Written as DNA, the CDR3 is TGTGCCAGCAGTAACCCCGCGGAGGGGCAGTACTTC. Amino acid sequence: CASSNPAEGQYF.